This TCR beta chain was retrieved from a study of blood T cell repertoires in COVID-19. Study background: T cells, B-cell-depleted T cells, or PBMCs supplied cDNA or gDNA.

This clone was detected only once. The length of the CDR3 is 16 residues. Germline values: CDR1 SGHNT, CDR2 YENEEA. V gave up 1 base and J gave up 6 bases, with 16 bases separating them. In the source study's methods: Nucleated cell counts were estimated from reference gene primer amplification. The assay was immunoSEQ multiplex PCR, and TCRdb's table has in-frame clones only and misses some. V, J and clone size are taken as reported in that table, and D and trimming were inferred from the DNA itself. This sample has around 70,000 clones; under 95% occur once, and the top ten carry just over 9%. Material: peripheral blood. This receptor was identified in a human donor in a cohort sampled during active COVID-19. This sequence joins TRBV11-3 and TRBJ2-1; tentatively, D is TRBD1 (5 bases). This CDR3 reads CASSLGGGQGGNEQFF. The CDR3 nucleotides are TGTGCCAGCAGCTTAGGCGGTGGGCAGGGCGGCAATGAGCAGTTCTTC.